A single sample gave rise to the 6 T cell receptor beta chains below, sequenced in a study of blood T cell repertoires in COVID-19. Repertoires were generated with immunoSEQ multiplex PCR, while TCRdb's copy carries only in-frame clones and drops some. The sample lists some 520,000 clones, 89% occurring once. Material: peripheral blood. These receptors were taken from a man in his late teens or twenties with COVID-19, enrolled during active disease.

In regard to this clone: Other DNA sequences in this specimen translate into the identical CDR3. The CDR3 nucleotides are TGTGCCAGCTCACCGGGACTAGCGGGAGTTACCGGGGAGCTGTTTTTT. It codes for CASSPGLAGVTGELFF. J is TRBJ2-2 and V is TRBV18; 14 nucleotides match TRBD2. CDR1 and CDR2 from the germline V gene are KGHSH and LQKENI. V was clipped by 3 bases and J by 5 bases; unmatched bases: 2. The CDR3 totals 16 residues.

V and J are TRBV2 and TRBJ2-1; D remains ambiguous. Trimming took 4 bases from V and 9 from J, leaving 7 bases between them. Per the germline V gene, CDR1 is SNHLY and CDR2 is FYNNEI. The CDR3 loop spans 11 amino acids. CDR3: CASSALLEQFF. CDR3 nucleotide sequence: TGTGCCAGCAGTGCTCTCCTTGAGCAGTTCTTC.

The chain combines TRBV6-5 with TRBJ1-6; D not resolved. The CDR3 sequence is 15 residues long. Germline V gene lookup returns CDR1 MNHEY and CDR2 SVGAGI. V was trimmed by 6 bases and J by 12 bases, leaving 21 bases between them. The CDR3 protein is CASSRFQVTPRPLHF. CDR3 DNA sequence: TGTGCCAGCAGCCGGTTTCAGGTCACCCCCAGACCCCTCCACTTT.

The CDR3 region is CASSGGGGYEQYF. In DNA form, the CDR3 reads TGCGCCAGCAGTGGGGGGGGTGGCTACGAGCAGTACTTC. V gene TRBV10-2 combines with J gene TRBJ2-7, with 7 bases lining up with TRBD2. V lost 4 bases to trimming and J lost 3 bases; unmatched junction nucleotides: 3. CDR1 is WSHSY and CDR2 is SAAADI in the germline V gene. The CDR3 is 13 residues long.

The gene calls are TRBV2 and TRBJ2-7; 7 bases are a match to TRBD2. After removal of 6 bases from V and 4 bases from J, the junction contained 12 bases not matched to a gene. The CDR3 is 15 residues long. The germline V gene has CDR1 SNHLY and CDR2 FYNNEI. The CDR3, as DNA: TGTGCCAGCAGCGGGGGGAGGTTGCAAAAGTACGAGCAGTACTTC. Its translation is CASSGGRLQKYEQYF.

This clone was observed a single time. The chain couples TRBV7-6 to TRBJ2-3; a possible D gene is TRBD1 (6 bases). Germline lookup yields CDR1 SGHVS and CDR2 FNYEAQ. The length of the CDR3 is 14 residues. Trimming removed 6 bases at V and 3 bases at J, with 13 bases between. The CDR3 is CASRGPGQTDTQYF. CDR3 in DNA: TGTGCCAGCAGGGGACCGGGACAAACAGATACGCAGTATTTT.